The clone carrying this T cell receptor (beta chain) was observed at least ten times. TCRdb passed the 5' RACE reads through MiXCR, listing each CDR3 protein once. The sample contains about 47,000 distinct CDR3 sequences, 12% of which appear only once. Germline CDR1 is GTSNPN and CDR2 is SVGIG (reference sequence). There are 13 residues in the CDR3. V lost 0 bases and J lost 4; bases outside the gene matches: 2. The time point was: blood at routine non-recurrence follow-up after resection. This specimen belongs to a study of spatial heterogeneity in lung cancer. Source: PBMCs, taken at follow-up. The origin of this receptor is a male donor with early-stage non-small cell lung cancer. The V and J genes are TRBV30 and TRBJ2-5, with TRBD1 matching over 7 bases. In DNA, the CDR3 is TGTGCCTGGAGTGTACAGGGGAGAGAGACCCAGTACTTC. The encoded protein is CAWSVQGRETQYF.